This T cell receptor (beta chain) was recovered during a study of regulatory dendritic cells for organ transplantation. General study findings and limits: Regulatory dendritic cells appeared to expand memory CD8+ clones less than mature ones. Considerable individual heterogeneity was seen in alloreactive memory CD8+ T cells.

Trimming took off 1 base at V and 7 bases at J, with 16 bases between the two ends. The CDR3 length is 15 residues. CDR1 and CDR2 (germline): SGHTA, FQGNSA. Allogeneic regulatory or mature dendritic cells were co-cultured for about 5 days with CFSE-labeled sorted T cells at 1:10. Naive CD45RA+ and memory CD45RO+ CD4+ or CD8+ T cells were FACS-sorted. TCRdb's copy holds only in-frame clones and misses some; the assay was immunoSEQ multiplex PCR. This sample has about 11,000 clones, with 60% to 75% found just once. Concerning this clone itself: Its specificity is unknown.

The TCR sequence derives from a human donor in good health. The genes are TRBV7-2 and TRBJ1-1; a weak D match, TRBD1 (5 bases). The specimen sequenced was memory CD4+ T cells from blood cultured with regulatory dendritic cells. Subset described: CD45RO+ memory T cells. CDR3 nucleotides: TGTGCCAGCAGCTTAGATCTGGGGCCATCTCGTGAAGCTTTCTTT. Amino acid sequence: CASSLDLGPSREAFF.